A selection of T cell receptor beta chains follows, all from one sample in a study of CD8+ T cells in alopecia areata. The table came from immunoSEQ multiplex PCR; TCRdb's copy has only in-frame clones and leaves some out. The sample lists some 190,000 clones, about three fifths occurring once. The specimen comprised CD4+ T cells sorted from blood, sampled at week 24, from a patient treated with tofacitinib. The receptors here all came from a human donor with alopecia areata. Each CDR3 is given without its conserved first and last residue. The order of the fields is V gene, CDR3 protein.

>TRBV4-2
ASSQATVGAGAQGTQY
>TRBV7-3
ASSLDRQPPNYEQY
>TRBV30
AWSVTRVASYEQY
>TRBV4-3
ASSLIAGGLGEQF
>TRBV4-3
ASSHSGGASDTQY
>TRBV10-3
AISEGNQGRVLT
>TRBV30
AWFRGTGELF
>TRBV9
ASSVLISGSPLH
>TRBV29-1
SVGNRAGTGELF
>TRBV11-2
ASSLDDWGLVTEQF
>TRBV14
ASSPWGGTLPTDTQY
>TRBV29-1
SVAKGPQETQY
>TRBV2
ASTRRTTGGTSTDTQY
>TRBV14
ASSQDRGTVSGANVLT
>TRBV29-1
SVDKGATSTDTQY
>TRBV29-1
SVGAAYT
>TRBV10-3
AISRPQIPDEQF
>TRBV7-9
ASSLVGGRNGYT
>TRBV4-3
ASSTGTSVYEQY
>TRBV27
ASSPRVAGANVLT
>TRBV29-1
SVTPQGSHTDTQY
>TRBV14
ASSQDSTDYYGYT
>TRBV7-2
ASSLLSRFTDTQY
>TRBV30
AWSVGTSNQAF
>TRBV4-3
ASSPQTGGPGELF
>TRBV7-9
ASSFQGYSGELF
>TRBV14
ASSHQGVGGYT
>TRBV5-1
ASSLGPDSYGYT
>TRBV6-1
ASSEVLSEQF
>TRBV30
AWIRDTMNTEAF
>TRBV10-2
ASSDRSGETQY
>TRBV6-1
ASSGRQGSGSPLH
>TRBV29-1
SVGDRQLNTEAF
>TRBV11-1
ASSQSRDQPQH
>TRBV30
AWSRLEEQY
>TRBV30
AWSPGTAGTYGYT
>TRBV29-1
SVARGEGQPQH
>TRBV30
AWGDRVGPSLH
>TRBV5-1
ASSLERSSGELF
>TRBV5-6
ASSDPAGKGKNTEAF